This entry lists 30 T cell receptor beta chains sequenced from one sample in a study of T cell clonotyping in hematopoietic cell transplantation. Profiling relied on immunoSEQ multiplex PCR, and the TCRdb table lists in-frame clones only, not all of them. The table records 40,000 to 45,000 clones, roughly 92% of them present only once. Input material: peripheral blood mononuclear cells. Every receptor here comes from a woman between 50 and 59 years old in good health. Some clones in this sample may be carry-over from other donors' samples.

This chain links TRBV7-9 with TRBJ1-3; D remains ambiguous. CDR1 and CDR2 from the germline V gene are SEHNR and FQNEAQ (reference sequence). The CDR3 extends over 13 amino acids. V was cut by 5 bases and J by 10 bases, with 15 bases left in between. This CDR3 is CASSPSGRETIYF. The CDR3 DNA is TGTGCCAGCAGCCCTAGTGGTCGAGAGACCATATATTTT.

This sequence joins TRBV5-4 and TRBJ1-4; D possibly corresponds to TRBD1 (6 bases). The CDR3 has 14 residues. Germline loops: CDR1 SGHNT, CDR2 YYREEE (reference sequence). V was pared by 4 bases and J by 4 bases, with 11 bases between. The CDR3 DNA sequence: TGTGCCAGCAGCGCCGGACAGCGTAATGAAAAACTGTTTTTT. It translates to CASSAGQRNEKLFF.

The chain uses TRBV5-4 and TRBJ2-7; possibly TRBD1 for D (6 bases). V was trimmed by 4 bases and J by 2 bases, leaving 13 bases between them. Looked up from germline, CDR1 is SGHNT and CDR2 is YYREEE (reference sequence). The CDR3 is 14 amino acids. The CDR3 sequence is CASSLESGAYEQYF. CDR3 DNA sequence: TGTGCCAGCAGCCTAGAATCAGGGGCCTACGAGCAGTACTTC.

V gene TRBV5-8 combines with J gene TRBJ1-6; 7 bases fit TRBD1. Germline lookup yields CDR1 SGHTS and CDR2 YDEGEE. The CDR3 sequence is 16 residues long. V shed 1 base, J shed 4 bases, and the junction held 5 bases outside the gene matches. CDR3 loop: CASSLHRGGYNSPLHF. DNA for the CDR3: TGTGCCAGCAGCTTGCACAGGGGAGGATATAATTCACCCCTCCACTTT.

The chain employs TRBV11-2 and TRBJ2-7; 9 nucleotides align to TRBD1. J lost 3 bases, V lost 4 bases, and 4 bases had no gene match. CDR1 and CDR2 from the germline V gene are SGHAT and FQNNGV. CDR3 length: 14 amino acids. CDR3 in amino acids: CASSSGQGGYEQYF. The CDR3 bases are TGTGCCAGCAGCTCGGGACAGGGCGGCTACGAGCAGTACTTC. The full variable domain, completed using reference TRBV11-2 and TRBJ2-7, is EAGVAQSPRYKIIEKRQSVAFWCNPISGHATLYWYQQILGQGPKLLIQFQNNGVVDDSQLPKDRFSAERLKGVDSTLKIQPAKLEDSAVYLCASSSGQGGYEQYFGPGTRLTVT.

The J gene is TRBJ2-2, the V gene TRBV21-1; TRBD1 is taken as the D call from the table, unchecked against the DNA. TRBV21-1 represents a pseudogene. There are 17 residues in the CDR3. The DNA for the CDR3 is TGTGCCAGCAGCAAAGTCCCCAGGGGTACGCCCACCGGGGAGCTGTTTTTT. Translating it yields CASSKVPRGTPTGELFF.

The gene calls are TRBV5-3 and TRBJ2-4, with D unresolved. TRBV5-3 is known as an ORF, though its function is uncertain. Trimming took off 2 bases at V and 2 bases at J, with 14 bases between the two ends. The CDR3 sequence is 16 residues long. The CDR3 bases are TGTGCCAGAAGCTTTTGGGCTCCGGCCCCCAAAAACATTCAGTACTTC. Translation gives CARSFWAPAPKNIQYF.

This chain joins TRBV7-2 and TRBJ2-2, with TRBD2 identical over 9 bases. The V gene's germline CDR1 is SGHTA and CDR2 FQGNSA. The CDR3 has 16 residues. V was clipped by 5 bases and J by 4 bases; unmatched bases: 8. The DNA for the CDR3 is TGTGCCAGCAGCCTCTGGGGCGGGGGGGCCACCGGGGAGCTGTTTTTT. Translated, it gives CASSLWGGGATGELFF.

The V call is TRBV27, the J call TRBJ2-1; 7 bases align to TRBD1. V shed 3 bases, J shed 3 bases, and the junction held 2 bases outside the gene matches. Germline CDR1 is MNHEY and CDR2 is SMNVEV (reference sequence). The CDR3 runs to 14 residues. CDR3 nucleotides: TGTGCCAGCAGTTTTCAGGGGGACTACAATGAGCAGTTCTTC. Translating it yields CASSFQGDYNEQFF.

The J gene is TRBJ1-2, the V gene TRBV5-1; D is perhaps TRBD1 (5 bases). The CDR3 runs to 15 residues. V lost 0 bases and J 5 bases, leaving 14 bases between the germline ends. The germline V gene encodes CDR1 SGHRS and CDR2 YFSETQ. The CDR3 DNA sequence: TGCGCCAGCAGCTTGGGGGGGGTCAGGGTATATGGCTACACCTTC. As protein: CASSLGGVRVYGYTF.

This clone was observed a handful of times. The chain carries TRBV28 and TRBJ1-1, with D tentatively TRBD1 (6 bases). This CDR3 is built from 13 residues. CDR1 and CDR2 (germline): MDHEN, SYDVKM. The V and J ends lost 7 bases and 7 bases respectively, with 16 bases between them. The CDR3 DNA is TGTGCCAGCAAACTTCCTGGGGGCAGTGAAGCTTTCTTT. As protein: CASKLPGGSEAFF.

V usage is TRBV4-1 and J usage is TRBJ1-6; D unresolved. Germline V lookup: CDR1 MGHRA, CDR2 YSYEKL. V shed 4 bases and J shed 6 bases, with 16 bases lying between them. The CDR3 runs 16 residues. CDR3 sequence (DNA): TGCGCCAGCAGCCCCCCGTTGGGGTCTAGTAATTCACCCCTCCACTTT. This encodes CASSPPLGSSNSPLHF.

The rearrangement links TRBV6-5 to TRBJ1-1, with D unclear. V was pared by 0 bases and J by 0 bases, with 2 bases between. Per germline, CDR1 MNHEY and CDR2 SVGAGI. The CDR3 covers 13 residues. The CDR3 loop is CASSYSVNTEAFF. For the CDR3, the DNA is TGTGCCAGCAGTTACTCCGTGAACACTGAAGCTTTCTTT.

V gene TRBV6-5 combines with J gene TRBJ2-3; D might be TRBD2 (6 bases). Trimming took 6 bases from V and 2 from J, leaving 9 bases between them. The CDR3 totals 13 residues. The germline V gene has CDR1 MNHEY and CDR2 SVGAGI. CDR3 amino acids: CASRGGTTDTQYF. The CDR3 DNA sequence: TGTGCCAGCAGGGGGGGTACCACAGATACGCAGTATTTT.

This clone was seen only once. The V call is TRBV19, the J call TRBJ1-5, with D tentatively TRBD1 (5 bases). Trimming shortened V by 3 bases and J by 4 bases, and 19 bases separated the two germline ends. Germline CDR1 and CDR2: LNHDA and SQIVND (reference sequence). There are 17 residues in the CDR3. CDR3 in DNA: TGTGCCAGTAGTATCGGACGAGGGACTTTCCGAAATCAGCCCCAGCATTTT. As protein: CASSIGRGTFRNQPQHF.

This clone was detected once. This chain joins TRBV28 and TRBJ1-1; 8 positions match TRBD1. This CDR3 is built from 16 residues. V gave up 4 bases and J gave up 4 bases; unmatched junction bases: 11. Germline values: CDR1 MDHEN, CDR2 SYDVKM. The CDR3 protein is CASSSSEDTGGTEAFF. CDR3 in DNA: TGTGCCAGCAGTTCATCCGAAGACACAGGGGGCACTGAAGCTTTCTTT.

The chain links TRBV2 to TRBJ1-1; the D is unclear. Trimming removed 9 bases at V and 2 bases at J, with 13 bases between. Per germline, CDR1 SNHLY and CDR2 FYNNEI. The CDR3 loop spans 13 amino acids. CDR3 sequence (DNA): TGTGCCAGTGACTGGGTCGGTAACACTGAAGCTTTCTTT. It is translated as CASDWVGNTEAFF.

This chain uses TRBV4-3 with TRBJ2-7; D might be TRBD2 (5 bases). V was shortened by 3 bases and J by 2 bases, with 17 bases between the two germline ends. CDR3 length equals 16 residues. Looked up from germline, CDR1 is LGHNA and CDR2 is YSLEER. CDR3 bases: TGCGCCAGCAGCCACGGGTTCGGGGATGGGGCCTACGAGCAGTACTTC. Its translation is CASSHGFGDGAYEQYF.

This clone was recorded once. The gene calls are TRBV18 and TRBJ1-1; 7 nucleotides match TRBD1. The J segment lost 4 bases and the V segment lost 4 bases, leaving 6 bases of the junction unmatched. Germline V lookup: CDR1 KGHSH, CDR2 LQKENI. The CDR3 loop spans 14 amino acids. CDR3 coding DNA: TGTGCCAGCTCACAGGGGACAGAGAGCACTGAAGCTTTCTTT. This gives the protein CASSQGTESTEAFF.

The chain joins TRBV5-1 to TRBJ2-2; D unresolved. Trimming left V 1 base short and J 0 bases short, with 7 bases between. The germline V gene encodes CDR1 SGHRS and CDR2 YFSETQ. CDR3 size: 15 residues. Written as DNA, the CDR3 is TGCGCCAGCAGCTTGAAAGTCGCGAACACCGGGGAGCTGTTTTTT. Translating it yields CASSLKVANTGELFF.

This chain links TRBV5-1 with TRBJ1-4; D not certain. Germline values: CDR1 SGHRS, CDR2 YFSETQ. V lost 0 bases to trimming and J lost 5 bases, with 11 bases between them. This CDR3 is 15 amino acids long. CDR3 in DNA: TGCGCCAGCAGCTTGGGGGCCACTGCGAATGAAAAACTGTTTTTT. This encodes CASSLGATANEKLFF.

V usage is TRBV20-1 and J usage is TRBJ2-7; TRBD1 or TRBD2 may be the D gene (5 bases each). Germline V CDR1 and CDR2: DFQATT, SNEGSKA (reference sequence). The V gene lost 3 bases and the J gene lost 2 bases, with 5 bases spanning the gap. There are 11 residues in the CDR3. In DNA form, the CDR3 reads TGCAGTGCTAGGGGACCCTACGAGCAGTACTTC. Its protein is CSARGPYEQYF.

The CDR3: CASSLGRDTEAFF. CDR3 coding DNA: TGTGCCAGCAGCTTGGGCAGGGACACTGAAGCTTTCTTT. The V and J genes are TRBV11-2 and TRBJ1-1, with D tentatively TRBD1 (5 bases). The CDR3 has 13 residues. V was cut by 3 bases and J by 3 bases, with 8 bases left in between. Germline assignment: CDR1 SGHAT and CDR2 FQNNGV.

The chain carries TRBV11-2 and TRBJ2-1; TRBD2 is a possible D gene (5 bases). V was pared by 2 bases and J by 2 bases, with 7 bases between. The CDR3 sequence is 14 residues long. Germline V gene data show CDR1 as SGHAT and CDR2 as FQNNGV. This chain's CDR3 is CASSLYGTYNEQFF. The CDR3 nucleotides are TGTGCCAGCAGCTTATACGGGACCTACAATGAGCAGTTCTTC.

The rearrangement joins TRBV11-2 to TRBJ2-4; D is unresolved. CDR3 length equals 14 residues. The V end was cut by 0 bases, the J end by 5 bases, with 8 bases between. CDR1 and CDR2 (germline): SGHAT, FQNNGV. CDR3 sequence reads: CASSLDRYENIQYF. In nucleotides, the CDR3 is TGTGCCAGCAGCTTAGACCGTTATGAAAACATTCAGTACTTC.

This clone was seen only once. V gene TRBV7-2 combines with J gene TRBJ1-1, with D unclear. The germline V gene encodes CDR1 SGHTA and CDR2 FQGNSA. The CDR3 totals 13 residues. V dropped 4 bases and J dropped 5 bases, with 11 bases sitting between them. The CDR3: CASSSRPSTEAFF. In DNA form, the CDR3 reads TGTGCCAGCAGCTCACGACCCTCGACTGAAGCTTTCTTT.

The V and J genes are TRBV5-1 and TRBJ1-1, with a tentative D call TRBD1 (5 bases). The CDR3 totals 14 residues. CDR1 is SGHRS and CDR2 is YFSETQ in the germline V gene. Trimming shortened V by 0 bases and J by 4 bases, and 10 bases separated the two germline ends. For the CDR3, the DNA is TGCGCCAGCAGCTTGGGGACATCGGGCACTGAAGCTTTCTTT. Residues: CASSLGTSGTEAFF.

This rearrangement joins TRBV7-9 to TRBJ1-5; D is unclear. With 0 bases removed from V and 5 bases from J, the gap between germline ends came to 2 bases. Germline CDR1 is SEHNR and CDR2 is FQNEAQ (reference sequence). The CDR3 spans 12 residues. This CDR3 is CASSLADQPQHF. The CDR3 nucleotides read TGTGCCAGCAGCTTAGCCGATCAGCCCCAGCATTTT.

This chain connects TRBV28 to TRBJ1-4; TRBD1 might be the D (5 bases). This CDR3 comprises 15 residues. Trimming stripped 6 bases from V and 7 bases from J, with 18 bases between. Germline CDR1 MDHEN, CDR2 SYDVKM. The CDR3 region has the DNA TGTGCCAGCAGCGAACAGGACCCGCAGGGTGAAAAACTGTTTTTT. This sequence encodes CASSEQDPQGEKLFF.

The rearrangement uses TRBV6-5 and TRBJ1-1; no clear D. The length of the CDR3 is 14 residues. Germline CDR1 is MNHEY and CDR2 is SVGAGI. Between the trimmed V and J ends, which lost 6 bases and 3 bases, there was a span of 14 bases. The CDR3 region has the DNA TGTGCCAGCAGCCCCCCCGGGGAGCACACTGAAGCTTTCTTT. Translating it yields CASSPPGEHTEAFF.